A selection of T cell receptor beta chains follows, all from one sample in a study of human T cells and chemical hapten exposure. Each CDR3 protein is one row after TCRdb ran MiXCR on the RACE reads. The sample gives some 53,000 distinct CDR3 sequences, 9.5% to 11% of which show up once; approximately 1.8% is in the top ten. The sequencing used whole blood, collected in connection with sensitization to the hapten diphenylcyclopropenone (DPC). These receptors were obtained from a woman aged 40 to 55 with alopecia areata. Some clones in this sample may be carry-over from other donors' samples. CDR3s include the opening cysteine and the closing phenylalanine or tryptophan.

TRBJ2-5,TRBV12-5,CASGPQGLYQETQYF
TRBJ1-1,TRBV18,CASSPLAGTNTEAFF
TRBJ2-3,TRBV29-1,CSVLGSSTDTQYF
TRBJ1-1,TRBV10-3,CAITGTANTEAFF
TRBJ2-3,TRBV10-2,CASSDWGDPLSTDTQYF
TRBJ2-1,TRBV20-1,CSAAAGLGSYNEQFF
TRBJ2-3,TRBV27,CASSPTGGLLTDTQYF
TRBJ1-2,TRBV7-9,CAMGGQGRDYGYTF
TRBJ2-1,TRBV5-5,CASSLDDYNEQFF
TRBJ2-3,TRBV5-4,CASSYLTSGQLTNTQYF
TRBJ2-2,TRBV9,CASSELQSQGWGGELFF
TRBJ1-4,TRBV20-1,CSARGAQGYEKLFF
TRBJ2-1,TRBV7-3,CASSWDRGSYNEQFF
TRBJ2-5,TRBV29-1,CSVSRNQETQYF
TRBJ2-7,TRBV7-9,CASSLLTGYGQYF
TRBJ2-2,TRBV24-1,CATSVGMGTGELFF
TRBJ2-3,TRBV20-1,CSAVAGGPTDTQYF
TRBJ1-3,TRBV28,CASGGGGNTIYF
TRBJ1-5,TRBV10-2,CASSEPGQGNQPQHF
TRBJ2-7,TRBV29-1,CSVEGVAGDKEQYF
TRBJ1-1,TRBV5-1,CASSLAGTANTEAFF
TRBJ2-1,TRBV9,CASSGTSGGPPYNEQFF
TRBJ1-5,TRBV12-3/TRBV12-4,CASSLQGRVNQPQHF
TRBJ2-7,TRBV29-1,CSVEETGSSYEQYF
TRBJ2-7,TRBV20-1,CSAPTTESSYEQYF
TRBJ2-3,TRBV10-3,CAITAGRVSSTDTQYF
TRBJ2-5,TRBV5-1,CASSLGSAGGQETQYF
TRBJ1-2,TRBV5-1,CASSLPPGTGYGYTF
TRBJ2-1,TRBV11-3,CASSLGASSYNEQFF
TRBJ2-3,TRBV18,CASSPLSTDTQYF
TRBJ2-5,TRBV20-1,CSAGGTGGLETQYF
TRBJ2-7,TRBV4-2,CASSQDRSRLSSYEQYF
TRBJ2-4,TRBV10-3,CAISPSAQAGKNIQYF
TRBJ1-5,TRBV7-9,CASSLAPGGEGPQHF
TRBJ2-1,TRBV7-9,CASSLPRGNSYNEQFF
TRBJ1-5,TRBV7-9,CASSLGDSNQPQHF
TRBJ1-6,TRBV3-1,CASSQTGESALHF
TRBJ2-7,TRBV7-6,CASSLMAGAYEQYF
TRBJ2-3,TRBV18,CASSADHGSDTQYF
TRBJ1-1,TRBV11-2,CASSFGTARTEAFF
TRBJ2-7,TRBV29-1,CSVPSRTGAEQYF
TRBJ2-7,TRBV20-1,CSARKGLTSNEQYF